The present TCR beta chain was sequenced within a study of blood T cell repertoires in COVID-19 (dated by TCRdb to the early 2020s). At the level of the whole study: Samples covering the acute and convalescent phases of COVID-19 were provided by collaborators in the United States, Italy and Spain. The prospective study material was composed of cDNA or gDNA derived from T cells, B-cell-depleted T cells, or PBMCs. Subjects who had been exposed to COVID-19, were actively infected with it, or had recovered from it provided the deeply sampled blood TCRbeta repertoires that made up the dataset. The repertoires were made available in a free public database intended to serve as a resource for research on the immune response to SARS-CoV-2. The samples were drawn from the first 160 participants of the ongoing ImmuneRACE study and from under 1,500 subjects provided by 6 global collaborators. A de-identified subject ID, COVID-19 status, age in years and sex were almost always included in the sample metadata. Where available, HLA class I and class II types were taken from metadata supplied by the sample provider and were not determined by assay-based typing. What the study reported, not specific to this receptor: The amount of clinical and demographic metadata varied by source and participant and was provided uncurated.

V was cut back by 10 bases and J by 2 bases, leaving a gap of 11 bases between them. Taken from cysteine to phenylalanine, the CDR3 has 12 residues. The kept DNA is CDR3 alone, 36 bases in frame from the first base. Per the germline V gene, MNHEY is the CDR1 and SVGAGI is the CDR2. The collaborating institutions used their own protocols to collect whole blood in K2EDTA tubes. For TCRbeta analysis, collaborators shipped samples in one of three forms: frozen whole blood, isolated PBMCs, or DNA extracted from either of those sample types. TCRbeta CDR3 regions were amplified from genomic DNA by means of the immunoSEQ Assay, a bias-controlled multiplex PCR. As for the original processing: The number of nucleated cells in each sample was estimated by amplification of reference gene primers within the assay. To quantify the absolute abundance of each unique TCRbeta CDR3 rearrangement, sequence reads were collapsed and filtered. For each sample, productive Simpson clonality was calculated as the square root of Simpson's diversity index across productive rearrangements. TCRdb holds this immuneACCESS table with in-frame rearrangements only. Some clones are missing; in checked studies, unresolved V genes explain under half, and the rest has no known cause. For V, J and clone size, that table is used; D and trimming come from the DNA. This sample holds approximately 66,000 clones; about 70% were observed only once. Together, the top ten hold more than 20% of the sample.

Concerning this clone: The target of this receptor is not known. Nothing much larger sits one base from this clone, and base qualities are not available.

Recombination connected TRBV6-5 to TRBJ2-5; the best D guess is TRBD2, with 6 bases matching. The receptor was isolated from a man aged 60-69 years with acute or convalescent COVID-19. Sequenced input: peripheral blood. The CDR3 protein: CATQGLQETQYF. DNA sequence: TGTGCCACCCAGGGACTTCAAGAGACCCAGTACTTC.